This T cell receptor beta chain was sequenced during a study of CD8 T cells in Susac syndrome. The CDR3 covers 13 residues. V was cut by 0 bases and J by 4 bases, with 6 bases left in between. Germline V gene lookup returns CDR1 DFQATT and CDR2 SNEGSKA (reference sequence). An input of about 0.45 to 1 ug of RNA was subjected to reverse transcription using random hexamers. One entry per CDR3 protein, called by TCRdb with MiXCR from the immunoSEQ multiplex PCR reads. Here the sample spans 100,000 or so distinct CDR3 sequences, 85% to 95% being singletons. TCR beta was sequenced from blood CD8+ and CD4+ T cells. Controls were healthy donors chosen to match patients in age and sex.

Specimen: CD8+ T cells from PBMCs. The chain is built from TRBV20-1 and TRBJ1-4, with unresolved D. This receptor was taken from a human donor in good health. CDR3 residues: CSARDGFNEKLFF. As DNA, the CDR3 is TGCAGTGCTAGAGACGGGTTTAATGAAAAACTGTTTTTT.